This TCR beta chain was retrieved from a study of T-cell reconstitution after alpha-beta-depleted transplantation in children. Regarding the study as a whole: Where some patients showed high TCRbeta diversity at day 60, it came from recipient T cells and thymic progenitors that had survived. Alpha-beta T cells present about two months after transplant were reported to originate from several hundred expanded graft clones. Once a year had passed after transplant, T-cell counts and diversity came mostly from newly produced T cells.

The CDR3 length is 16 residues. Germline V gene data show CDR1 as LGHNA and CDR2 as YNFKEQ. Trimming shortened V by 5 bases and J by 2 bases, and 17 bases separated the two germline ends. As concerns this clonotype: The antigen is unknown.

It was with unique molecular identifiers that the TCRbeta library was prepared. TCRdb re-derived calls from the PCR reads in MiXCR, one entry per CDR3 protein. Of 700,000 to 850,000 distinct CDR3 sequences listed, approximately 15% were seen once; the top ten hold 5%. The TCR was taken from a male patient under 18 who had a stem cell transplant for acute lymphoblastic leukemia, so the T cells may come from the graft donor. The chain combines TRBV4-2 with TRBJ2-3; D is ambiguous. The sample was PBMCs, mostly from graft donor cells, taken 360 days after TCRalphabeta/CD19-depleted stem cell transplant. The CDR3 DNA follows: TGTGCCAGCAGCGGCCTCGAGGTGATGTACACAGATACGCAGTATTTT. This sequence encodes CASSGLEVMYTDTQYF.